This T cell receptor (beta chain) was identified in a study of human T cells and chemical hapten exposure. Study context: Donors were sensitized with 2% DPC on the upper inner arm.

Turning to this clonotype: Antigen specificity is unknown.

Time point of the sample: patch test 1, 2 weeks after DPC sensitization. Treatment defined: therapeutic diphenylcyclopropenone sensitization with weekly scalp DPC. The CDR3 covers 14 residues. CDR1 is LNHNV and CDR2 is YYDKDF in the germline V gene (reference sequence). The V end lost 3 bases, the J end lost 6 bases, and 15 bases lay between the germline ends. Broader study findings: After DPC sensitization, TCRs above 1 in 1000 frequency showed no change.

TCRdb re-called the RACE reads through MiXCR, storing one row per CDR3 protein. The table shows 75,000 to 90,000 distinct CDR3 sequences, with about 9.4% occurring only once. This TCR was recovered from a woman aged 50 to 60 with alopecia areata. Some clones in this sample may be carry-over from other donors' samples. The V and J genes are TRBV15 and TRBJ2-7; D might be TRBD1 or TRBD2, each matching 5 bases. Sample: whole blood, taken in connection with sensitization to the hapten diphenylcyclopropenone (DPC). Written as DNA, the CDR3 is TGTGCCACCAGCAGGACCGGGACGGCCGGCGAGCAGTACTTC. Translated: CATSRTGTAGEQYF.